What follows are 26 T cell receptor beta chains derived from one specimen sequenced in a study of T cells in Graves' hyperthyroidism and ophthalmopathy. Researchers amplified the TCR beta CDR3 regions from RNA transcripts. First-round RT-PCR of the TCR CDR3 relied on the HTBI primer set. Via MiXCR, TCRdb re-called the multiplex PCR reads, giving one row per CDR3 protein. The table shows around 500,000 distinct CDR3 sequences, with less than 15% occurring only once. Source material: blood. These TCRs come from a woman in her 40s with Graves' hyperthyroidism.

This clonotype was seen at least ten times. The J gene is TRBJ1-2, the V gene TRBV3-1; D ambiguous. The CDR3 spans 15 residues. V was shortened by 0 bases and J by 2 bases, with 10 bases between the two germline ends. The germline V gene encodes CDR1 LGHDT and CDR2 YNNKEL (reference sequence). CDR3 sequence reads: CASSQDAVKNYGYTF. In DNA form, the CDR3 reads TGTGCCAGCAGCCAAGATGCAGTGAAGAACTATGGCTACACCTTC.

For this clonotype: This clone may be a read error of a much larger clone one base away. The rearrangement links TRBV6-1 to TRBJ1-1; 7 bases line up with TRBD1. The V and J ends lost 1 base and 5 bases, in that order; junction bases with no gene match: 7. Germline CDR1 MNHNS, CDR2 SASEGT. The CDR3 runs 15 residues. The CDR3, as DNA: TGTGCCAGCAGTGAAGAGGCAGGGGGTAGAACTGAAGCTTTCTTT. As protein: CASSEEAGGRTEAFF.

The chain carries TRBV10-3 and TRBJ2-1, with D tentatively TRBD2 (6 bases). Germline CDR1 and CDR2: ENHRY and SYGVKD. Trimming took off 5 bases at V and 8 bases at J, with 13 bases between the two ends. The CDR3 extends over 13 amino acids. The CDR3 region is CAISRDLGDEQFF. In DNA, the CDR3 is TGTGCCATCAGTAGGGACTTGGGCGATGAGCAGTTCTTC.

This clonotype has at least ten counts. The chain joins TRBV11-2 to TRBJ2-3; 11 bases align to TRBD2. Trimming cost V 5 bases and J 5 bases; bases outside gene matches: 6. The CDR3 loop spans 15 amino acids. Germline V gene lookup returns CDR1 SGHAT and CDR2 FQNNGV. This CDR3 is CASSILAGVKDTQYF. DNA for the CDR3: TGTGCCAGCAGCATACTAGCGGGAGTTAAAGATACGCAGTATTTT.

Of note for this clonotype: This may stem from a read error, because a much larger clone lies one nucleotide away. In this CDR3 the conserved last residue, phenylalanine or tryptophan, is missing, so a read error is likely. J is TRBJ2-5 and V is TRBV6-2 or TRBV6-3; D may match TRBD1 or TRBD2 (5 bases each). V shed 4 bases and J shed 0 bases, with 15 bases lying between them. From germline, CDR1 is MNHEY and CDR2 SVGEGT. The CDR3 spans 16 residues. CDR3: CASSSPGTPYQETQYL. The DNA of the CDR3 is TGTGCCAGCAGTTCACCCGGGACCCCTTACCAAGAGACCCAGTACCTC.

This clonotype has ten or more counts. The chain is built from TRBV20-1 and TRBJ1-1, with D possibly being TRBD1 (5 bases). The length of the CDR3 is 14 residues. Germline CDR1 and CDR2: DFQATT and SNEGSKA (reference sequence). With 6 bases removed from V and 4 bases from J, the gap between germline ends came to 18 bases. The CDR3 reads CSAMKQTTGTEAFF. Written as DNA, the CDR3 is TGCAGTGCCATGAAACAGACCACAGGCACTGAAGCTTTCTTT.

In this sample, this clonotype turned up a few times. The chain links TRBV6-1 to TRBJ2-3, with a tentative D call TRBD2 (6 bases). CDR3 size: 15 residues. Germline-derived CDR1 and CDR2 are MNHNS and SASEGT. Trimming pared 1 base from V and 4 bases from J, leaving 12 bases between. Here the CDR3 DNA reads TGTGCCAGCAGTGAAGGGGGGACTCCGGCAGATACGCAGTATTTT. This encodes CASSEGGTPADTQYF.

This clonotype appeared many times. The chain recombines TRBV7-2 with TRBJ2-1; D not resolved. Trimming cost V 1 base and J 3 bases, with 13 bases left between them. The CDR3 has 16 amino acids. Germline CDR1 and CDR2: SGHTA and FQGNSA. The CDR3 region has the DNA TGTGCCAGCAGCTTAGAGTCGGCTCAGAACTACAATGAGCAGTTCTTC. This translates into CASSLESAQNYNEQFF.

The chain employs TRBV9 and TRBJ2-7; TRBD2 is a possible D gene (6 bases). V lost 4 bases and J 1 base, leaving 15 bases between the germline ends. The CDR3 totals 15 residues. CDR1 is SGDLS and CDR2 is YYNGEE in the germline V gene. For the CDR3, the DNA is TGTGCCAGCAGCCTCCAAGCGGGCCATTCCTACGAGCAGTACTTC. It codes for CASSLQAGHSYEQYF.

About this clonotype: Possible read error: a much larger clone is one base away. The chain has TRBV13 and TRBJ2-7; TRBD2 might be the D (6 bases). Per germline, CDR1 PRHDT and CDR2 FYEKMQ (reference sequence). This CDR3 is 15 amino acids long. Trimming removed 1 base from V and 2 bases from J, with 12 bases in between. CDR3 in amino acids: CASSLDWEEPYEQYF. DNA for the CDR3: TGTGCCAGCAGCTTAGATTGGGAGGAACCCTACGAGCAGTACTTC.

This clonotype was seen a single time. This chain links TRBV24-1 with TRBJ2-5, with 10 nucleotides matching TRBD2. Per the germline V gene, CDR1 is KGHDR and CDR2 is SFDVKD. Losses at the gene ends were 3 bases for V and 5 bases for J; bases not matched to a gene: 14. This CDR3 region has 18 residues. The CDR3 region has the DNA TGTGCCACCAGTGATCCAAGGCCTAGCGGGAGTGGCGCGGAGACCCAGTACTTC. Protein product: CATSDPRPSGSGAETQYF.

This clonotype was observed many times. The gene calls are TRBV7-3 and TRBJ2-7; TRBD1 matches at 9 bases. This CDR3 spans 13 amino acids. With V trimmed by 5 bases and J by 9 bases, 8 bases remained unmatched. Germline CDR1 and CDR2: SGHTA and FQGTGA. The CDR3 DNA reads TGTGCCAGCAGCAGCCAGGGACAGGGTGCGCAGTACTTC. Translation gives CASSSQGQGAQYF. The full variable domain, rest sourced from reference TRBV7-3 and TRBJ2-7, is GAGVSQTPSNKVTEKGKYVELRCDPISGHTALYWYRQSLGQGPEFLIYFQGTGAADDSGLPNDRFFAVRPEGSVSTLKIQRTERGDSAVYLCASSSQGQGAQYFGPGTRLTVT.

The V gene is TRBV7-2, the J gene TRBJ1-1, with 9 bases aligning to TRBD1. V lost 1 base, J lost 3 bases, and 3 bases stayed unmatched. This CDR3 has 15 amino acids. Germline V gene sequence: CDR1 SGHTA, CDR2 FQGNSA. CDR3 region: CASSLDRGPHTEAFF. The CDR3 nucleotides read TGTGCCAGCAGCTTAGACAGGGGGCCCCACACTGAAGCTTTCTTT. The complete variable domain, with remaining parts taken from reference TRBV7-2 and TRBJ1-1, reads GAGVSQSPSNKVTEKGKDVELRCDPISGHTALYWYRQSLGQGLEFLIYFQGNSAPDKSGLPSDRFSAERTGGSVSTLTIQRTQQEDSAVYLCASSLDRGPHTEAFFGQGTRLTVV.

This clonotype was recorded many times. This rearrangement joins TRBV6-1 to TRBJ2-3, with D uncertain. This CDR3 spans 14 amino acids. CDR1 is MNHNS, CDR2 SASEGT, per germline. Trimming pared 5 bases from V and 0 bases from J, leaving 9 bases between. In DNA form, the CDR3 reads TGTGCCAGCAGTCCACTATCAAGCACAGATACGCAGTATTTT. Its protein product is CASSPLSSTDTQYF.

In regard to this clonotype: A much bigger clone sits one base away, suggesting this may be a read error. In this CDR3 the conserved last residue, phenylalanine or tryptophan, is missing, so a read error is likely. The CDR3 nucleotides read TGTGCCAGCAGCGTAGATCCGGACATTCGCTATGGCTACACCCTC. This encodes CASSVDPDIRYGYTL. The chain joins TRBV9 to TRBJ1-2; perhaps TRBD1 as D (5 bases). V lost 0 bases, J lost 4 bases, and 13 bases lay in between. The CDR3 consists of 15 residues. The V gene's germline CDR1 is SGDLS and CDR2 YYNGEE.

The chain couples TRBV7-6 to TRBJ2-2; D is possibly TRBD2 (6 bases). Trimming cost V 1 base and J 2 bases, with 11 bases left between them. Germline values: CDR1 SGHVS, CDR2 FNYEAQ. This CDR3 is built from 16 residues. CDR3 loop: CASSLGGNVNTGELFF. The CDR3 DNA reads as TGTGCCAGCAGCTTAGGCGGGAATGTCAACACCGGGGAGCTGTTTTTT.

This clonotype was counted many times. The rearrangement uses TRBV12-3 or TRBV12-4 and TRBJ1-2; no clear D gene. CDR3 length equals 14 residues. Trimming took off 2 bases at V and 3 bases at J, with 10 bases between the two ends. The CDR3 reads CASSLSDSYYGYTF. The CDR3 nucleotides are TGTGCCAGCAGTTTATCGGATTCTTACTATGGCTACACCTTC.

This clonotype was observed many times. The chain uses TRBV28 and TRBJ2-7; possibly TRBD1 for D (5 bases). The CDR3 is 15 residues long. Deletions cut 3 bases from V and 3 bases from J, with 15 bases between. Germline CDR1 is MDHEN and CDR2 is SYDVKM. In DNA form, the CDR3 reads TGTGCCAGCAGTTTGACCGGGCAGGGTGGCTACGAGCAGTACTTC. Its translation: CASSLTGQGGYEQYF.

This clonotype was seen a handful of times. The chain uses TRBV7-9 and TRBJ1-1; tentative D call: TRBD1 (5 bases). CDR1 and CDR2 (germline): SEHNR, FQNEAQ (reference sequence). Trimming left V 3 bases short and J 1 base short, with 9 bases between. CDR3 length equals 14 residues. DNA for the CDR3: TGTGCCAGCAGCTTTCCCCAGGGGAACACTGAAGCTTTCTTT. Translating gives CASSFPQGNTEAFF. Combining the CDR3 with reference TRBV7-9 and TRBJ1-1 gives the whole variable domain DTGVSQNPRHKITKRGQNVTFRCDPISEHNRLYWYRQTLGQGPEFLTYFQNEAQLEKSRLLSDRFSAERPKGSFSTLEIQRTEQGDSAMYLCASSFPQGNTEAFFGQGTRLTVV.

The chain links TRBV19 to TRBJ2-5, with D maybe TRBD1 (7 bases). The CDR3 extends over 14 amino acids. Germline CDR1 reads LNHDA; CDR2 reads SQIVND (reference sequence). Deletions cut 7 bases from V and 4 bases from J, with 16 bases between. CDR3 coding DNA: TGTGCCAGTACACGGACAGGAGGGGGAGAGACCCAGTACTTC. Protein product: CASTRTGGGETQYF.

This clonotype was detected many times. The rearrangement uses TRBV6-1 and TRBJ2-1; D is perhaps TRBD1 or TRBD2 (5 bases each). There are 17 residues in the CDR3. The V gene's germline CDR1 is MNHNS and CDR2 SASEGT. The ends were cut back, 0 bases at V and 6 bases at J, with 18 bases in the middle. DNA of the CDR3: TGTGCCAGCAGTGAAGCCTGGGGCCTCCCGGGGTCCAATGAGCAGTTCTTC. Amino acids: CASSEAWGLPGSNEQFF.

The V and J genes are TRBV2 and TRBJ2-3, with D perhaps TRBD1 or TRBD2 (5 bases each). The germline CDR1 and CDR2 sequences are SNHLY and FYNNEI. The germline V and J ends were trimmed by 4 bases and 2 bases, with 13 bases remaining between them. The CDR3 totals 15 residues. CDR3 residues: CASSAGLALTDTQYF. The CDR3 DNA is TGTGCCAGCAGTGCAGGGCTAGCCCTCACAGATACGCAGTATTTT.

The table lists this clonotype with a few counts. The rearrangement joins TRBV20-1 to TRBJ2-7, with D perhaps matching TRBD2 (5 bases). Trimming removed 7 bases from V and 2 bases from J, with 12 bases in between. Per germline, CDR1 DFQATT and CDR2 SNEGSKA (reference sequence). The CDR3 runs 12 residues. The CDR3 here is CSVARDTYEQYF. In DNA form, the CDR3 reads TGCAGTGTAGCACGGGATACCTACGAGCAGTACTTC.

Only a few counts were recorded for this clonotype. The J gene is TRBJ1-5, the V gene TRBV28; D unresolved. This CDR3 has 14 amino acids. Between the trimmed V and J ends, which lost 6 bases and 7 bases, there was a span of 16 bases. Germline CDR1 is MDHEN and CDR2 is SYDVKM. CDR3 coding DNA: TGTGCCAGCAGCCTGCTCGGGCCCAACCAGCCCCAGCATTTT. It specifies CASSLLGPNQPQHF.

This clonotype was detected many times. This chain connects TRBV20-1 to TRBJ2-3; 7 bases map to TRBD1. The CDR3 spans 14 residues. J lost 1 base, V lost 5 bases, and 6 bases had no gene match. Germline loops: CDR1 DFQATT, CDR2 SNEGSKA (reference sequence). CDR3 nucleotide sequence: TGCAGTGCTGGGCGAACAGGGGGCACAGATACGCAGTATTTT. Residues: CSAGRTGGTDTQYF.

This clonotype was seen a handful of times. The rearrangement joins TRBV27 to TRBJ2-1; tentative D call: TRBD2 (6 bases). The CDR3 contains 17 residues. In germline, CDR1 is MNHEY, CDR2 SMNVEV (reference sequence). V was shortened by 0 bases and J by 4 bases, with 16 bases between the two germline ends. CDR3 coding DNA: TGTGCCAGCAGTTTATCAGAAGCGGGCGGGCTATACAATGAGCAGTTCTTC. Amino acids: CASSLSEAGGLYNEQFF.